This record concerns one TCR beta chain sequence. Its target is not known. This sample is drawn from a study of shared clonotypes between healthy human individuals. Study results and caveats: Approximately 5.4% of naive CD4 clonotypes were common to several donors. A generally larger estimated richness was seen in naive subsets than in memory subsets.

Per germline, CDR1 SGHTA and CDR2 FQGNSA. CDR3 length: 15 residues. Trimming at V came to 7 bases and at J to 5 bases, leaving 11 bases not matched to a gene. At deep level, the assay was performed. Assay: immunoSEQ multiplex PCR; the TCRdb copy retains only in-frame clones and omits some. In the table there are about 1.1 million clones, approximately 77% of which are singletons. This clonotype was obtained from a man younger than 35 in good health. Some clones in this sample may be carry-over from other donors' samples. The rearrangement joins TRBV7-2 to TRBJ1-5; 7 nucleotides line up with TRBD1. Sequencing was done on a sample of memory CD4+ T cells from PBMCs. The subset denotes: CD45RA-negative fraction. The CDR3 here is CASNIQGGVYQPQHF. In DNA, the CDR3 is TGTGCCAGCAATATCCAGGGGGGCGTTTATCAGCCCCAGCATTTT.